The clone carrying this TCR beta chain occurred a few times. This entry comes from a study of blood T cell repertoires in COVID-19. Study-wide background: Researchers got acute and convalescent COVID-19 samples from the United States, Italy and Spain. Nucleic acid was either cDNA or gDNA, and it came from T cells, B-cell-depleted T cells, or PBMCs.

The germline gives CDR1 LGHDT, CDR2 YNNKEL (reference sequence). V was clipped by 2 bases and J by 2 bases, with 10 bases between them. The CDR3 is made up of 14 amino acids. Original methodology: The authors estimated nucleated cell counts from reference gene primer amplification. Some clones are missing from TCRdb's copy, which holds only in-frame ones; the method was immunoSEQ multiplex PCR. The V and J calls and clone size were taken over from that table, and D and trimming were inferred from the DNA. The table lists 150,000 to 200,000 clones, roughly 87% of them singletons. Sequenced sample: peripheral blood. The chain joins TRBV3-1 (or the pseudogene TRBV3-2) to TRBJ2-7; a weak D match, TRBD2 (6 bases). This TCR came from a man aged 55 to 69 with active or convalescent COVID-19. CDR3 in amino acids: CASSQQGLPYEQYF. The DNA for the CDR3 is TGTGCCAGCAGCCAACAGGGACTGCCCTACGAGCAGTACTTC.